These 22 T cell receptor beta chains share one sample of origin, sequenced in a study of blood T cell repertoires in COVID-19. Some clones are missing from TCRdb's copy, which holds only in-frame ones; the method was immunoSEQ multiplex PCR. The data contain roughly 100,000 clones, roughly nine tenths of them singletons. The sequenced sample was peripheral blood. All receptors come from a man in his fifties with active COVID-19.

This rearrangement joins TRBV5-1 to TRBJ2-3; a possible D gene is TRBD1 (5 bases). From germline, CDR1 is SGHRS and CDR2 YFSETQ. V gave up 0 bases and J gave up 5 bases, with 16 bases separating them. The CDR3 is 16 residues long. The CDR3 bases are TGCGCCAGCAGCTTGGCCAAGGGGCCGTTGGTAGATACGCAGTATTTT. It codes for CASSLAKGPLVDTQYF.

This chain links TRBV20-1 with TRBJ2-1; no definite D call. V was trimmed by 3 bases and J by 2 bases, leaving 8 bases between them. The CDR3 loop spans 13 amino acids. From germline, CDR1 is DFQATT and CDR2 SNEGSKA (reference sequence). CDR3 nucleotide sequence: TGCAGTGCTAGTTGGGCCGCCTACAATGAGCAGTTCTTC. This translates into CSASWAAYNEQFF.

The genes are TRBV19 and TRBJ1-3, with 8 nucleotides matching TRBD1. Per the germline V gene, CDR1 is LNHDA and CDR2 is SQIVND (reference sequence). V gave up 6 bases and J gave up 1 base; unmatched junction bases: 5. The CDR3 sequence is 15 residues long. CDR3 in amino acids: CASSGQGDSGNTIYF. Here the CDR3 DNA reads TGTGCCAGTAGCGGACAGGGCGATTCTGGAAACACCATATATTTT.

The V gene is TRBV24-1, the J gene TRBJ2-3, with TRBD2 as a possible D gene (6 bases). The CDR3 totals 14 residues. V dropped 4 bases and J dropped 10 bases, with 17 bases sitting between them. CDR1 and CDR2 from the germline V gene are KGHDR and SFDVKD. This CDR3 reads CATSESTTTGAQYF. The CDR3, as DNA: TGTGCCACCAGTGAATCGACTACCACGGGGGCGCAGTATTTT.

The chain uses TRBV5-1 and TRBJ1-3, with no clear D. Trimming left V 0 bases short and J 0 bases short, with 10 bases between. The germline V gene encodes CDR1 SGHRS and CDR2 YFSETQ. The CDR3 consists of 16 residues. For the CDR3, the DNA is TGCGCCAGCAGCTTGGGAAACCCGAGCTCTGGAAACACCATATATTTT. Residues: CASSLGNPSSGNTIYF. The entire variable domain, with the rest obtained from reference TRBV5-1 and TRBJ1-3, is as follows: KAGVTQTPRYLIKTRGQQVTLSCSPISGHRSVSWYQQTPGQGLQFLFEYFSETQRNKGNFPGRFSGRQFSNSRSEMNVSTLELGDSALYLCASSLGNPSSGNTIYFGEGSWLTVV.

This clone was counted between two and nine times. This chain uses TRBV7-2 with TRBJ2-1, with a weak D call TRBD2 (7 bases). The germline V gene encodes CDR1 SGHTA and CDR2 FQGNSA. This CDR3 is built from 14 residues. The ends were cut back, 5 bases at V and 6 bases at J, with 14 bases in the middle. Here the CDR3 reads CASSQGGRANEQFF. The CDR3 coding sequence is TGTGCCAGCAGCCAAGGGGGGAGGGCCAATGAGCAGTTCTTC.

V is TRBV6-5 and J is TRBJ1-6; no clear D. Germline V gene lookup returns CDR1 MNHEY and CDR2 SVGAGI. V was pared by 8 bases and J by 8 bases, with 13 bases between. CDR3 length: 13 amino acids. CDR3 coding DNA: TGTGCCAGCCGGGAGGGTAGATATTCACCCCTCCACTTT. This translates into CASREGRYSPLHF.

A single count supports this clone. The V call is TRBV29-1, the J call TRBJ2-3; TRBD2 is a possible D gene (6 bases). Germline lookup yields CDR1 SQVTM and CDR2 ANQGSEA. Trimming stripped 4 bases from V and 1 base from J, with 15 bases between. The CDR3 is made up of 15 amino acids. DNA of the CDR3: TGCAGCGTTGGCCGGGGGTCTCGGGGCACAGATACGCAGTATTTT. Its protein product is CSVGRGSRGTDTQYF.

This chain connects TRBV24-1 to TRBJ2-1; D may be TRBD2 (6 bases). The CDR3 is 12 amino acids. CDR1 and CDR2 from the germline V gene are KGHDR and SFDVKD. V dropped 7 bases and J dropped 5 bases, with 8 bases sitting between them. CDR3 loop: CATRGEDNEQFF. The CDR3 DNA sequence: TGTGCCACCAGGGGGGAGGACAATGAGCAGTTCTTC.

This clone was observed a single time. This chain connects TRBV30 to TRBJ2-1, with 10 bases aligning to TRBD2. Germline assignment: CDR1 GTSNPN and CDR2 SVGIG (reference sequence). Unmatched junction bases numbered 9, after V lost 4 bases and J lost 3 bases. CDR3 size: 16 residues. The CDR3: CAWKVAGLANYNEQFF. CDR3 sequence (DNA): TGTGCCTGGAAGGTTGCGGGACTAGCGAACTACAATGAGCAGTTCTTC.

The CDR3 DNA reads TGCGCCAGCAGCCAAGATAGTTCCCTAGCATCTTACAATGAGCAGTTCTTC. It codes for CASSQDSSLASYNEQFF. This chain connects TRBV4-1 to TRBJ2-1, with D perhaps matching TRBD2 (5 bases). The CDR3 is made up of 17 amino acids. The germline gives CDR1 MGHRA, CDR2 YSYEKL. V lost 0 bases and J lost 4, with 16 bases in between.

The V and J genes are TRBV11-3 and TRBJ2-3; weak D call: TRBD2 (6 bases). Germline CDR1 is SGHNT and CDR2 is YENEEA. The CDR3 sequence is 15 residues long. Trimming shortened V by 2 bases and J by 2 bases, and 11 bases separated the two germline ends. The CDR3 coding sequence is TGTGCCAGCAGCTTATTCGGGGGAGACACAGATACGCAGTATTTT. Residues: CASSLFGGDTDTQYF.

The V call is TRBV20-1, the J call TRBJ2-5, with D hard to call. This CDR3 is 10 amino acids long. CDR1 and CDR2 (germline): DFQATT, SNEGSKA (reference sequence). Deletions cut 6 bases from V and 5 bases from J, with 7 bases between. The DNA for the CDR3 is TGCAGTGCCTTCCGGGAGACCCAGTACTTC. Its protein is CSAFRETQYF.

The genes are TRBV7-2 and TRBJ2-3; maybe TRBD2 (5 bases). Germline V gene sequence: CDR1 SGHTA, CDR2 FQGNSA. Trimming removed 3 bases at V and 1 base at J, with 8 bases between. CDR3 size: 14 residues. The CDR3 region has the DNA TGTGCCAGCAGCTTCGGGGTACGCACAGATACGCAGTATTTT. This sequence encodes CASSFGVRTDTQYF.

The V gene is TRBV27, the J gene TRBJ2-1; TRBD2 matches at 7 bases. Per the germline V gene, CDR1 is MNHEY and CDR2 is SMNVEV (reference sequence). J was trimmed by 8 bases and V by 3 bases; bases with no gene match: 10. CDR3 length: 15 residues. The CDR3 sequence is CASSFLGGGVDEQFF. The CDR3 DNA reads TGTGCCAGCAGTTTTCTGGGCGGGGGAGTCGATGAGCAGTTCTTC.

J is TRBJ1-3 and V is TRBV3-1 (or the pseudogene TRBV3-2), with D unclear. Germline V CDR1 and CDR2: LGHDT, YNNKEL (reference sequence). The CDR3 contains 15 residues. Trimming took 1 base from V and 0 from J, leaving 7 bases between them. Written as DNA, the CDR3 is TGTGCCAGCAGCCAAGTACTACTCTCTGGAAACACCATATATTTT. Its translation: CASSQVLLSGNTIYF.

The chain combines TRBV6-2 or TRBV6-3 with TRBJ2-5; 13 nucleotides line up with TRBD2. Trimming removed 2 bases from V and 4 bases from J; junction bases left unmatched: 7. Looked up from germline, CDR1 is MNHEY and CDR2 is SVGEGT. The CDR3 has 17 residues. CDR3 bases: TGTGCCAGCAGTTACGGCGGACTAGCGGGGGAAGGAGAGACCCAGTACTTC. This codes for CASSYGGLAGEGETQYF.

This rearrangement joins TRBV6-6 to TRBJ2-7, with 10 bases matching TRBD1. Germline CDR1 reads MNHNY; CDR2 reads SVGAGI (reference sequence). With V trimmed by 5 bases and J by 4 bases, 8 bases remained unmatched. The CDR3 has 15 amino acids. The CDR3 nucleotides are TGTGCCAGCAGTCGAGGGGGGACAGGGGCGTACGAGCAGTACTTC. Protein: CASSRGGTGAYEQYF.

The gene calls are TRBV5-4 and TRBJ1-3, with a possible D match to TRBD1 (6 bases). V was cut by 2 bases and J by 4 bases, with 10 bases left in between. CDR1 and CDR2 from the germline V gene are SGHNT and YYREEE (reference sequence). The CDR3 runs 14 residues. This CDR3 is CASSFTGTGNTIYF. The DNA for the CDR3 is TGTGCCAGCAGCTTTACCGGGACAGGAAACACCATATATTTT.

Here the CDR3 DNA reads TGTGCCAGTAGCCGCCAGGAATTAGCGTACACTGAAGCTTTCTTT. Protein: CASSRQELAYTEAFF. The chain combines TRBV19 with TRBJ1-1; D remains ambiguous. V lost 6 bases and J 3 bases, leaving 17 bases between the germline ends. Looked up from germline, CDR1 is LNHDA and CDR2 is SQIVND (reference sequence). The CDR3 has 15 amino acids.

The CDR3 spells CASKKGAGGYTF. Here the CDR3 DNA reads TGTGCCAGCAAGAAGGGGGCCGGTGGCTACACCTTC. The chain carries TRBV12-3 or TRBV12-4 and TRBJ1-2; TRBD1 aligns across 7 bases. This CDR3 region has 12 residues. The V segment lost 7 bases and the J segment 7 bases; nucleotides outside the gene matches: 6.

The chain carries TRBV2 and TRBJ2-1; TRBD2 might be the D (6 bases). Trimming pared 8 bases from V and 0 bases from J, leaving 8 bases between. This CDR3 is built from 13 residues. CDR1 SNHLY and CDR2 FYNNEI come from the germline V gene. CDR3 sequence reads: CASRRVSYNEQFF. The CDR3 nucleotides read TGTGCCAGCCGGAGGGTCTCCTACAATGAGCAGTTCTTC.